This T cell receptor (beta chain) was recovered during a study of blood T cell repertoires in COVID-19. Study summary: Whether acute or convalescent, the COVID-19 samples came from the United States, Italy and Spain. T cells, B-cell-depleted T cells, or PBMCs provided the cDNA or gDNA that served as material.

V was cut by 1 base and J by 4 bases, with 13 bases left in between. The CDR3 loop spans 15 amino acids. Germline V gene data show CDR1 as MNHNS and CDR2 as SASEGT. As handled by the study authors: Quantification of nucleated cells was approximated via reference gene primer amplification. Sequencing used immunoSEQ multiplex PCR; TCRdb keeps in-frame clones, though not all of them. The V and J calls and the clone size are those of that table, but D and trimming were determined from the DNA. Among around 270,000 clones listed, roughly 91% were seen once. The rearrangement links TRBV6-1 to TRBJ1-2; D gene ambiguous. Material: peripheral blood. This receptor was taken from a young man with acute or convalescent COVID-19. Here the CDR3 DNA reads TGTGCCAGCAGTGAAGAAGGAGGTCTCGGCTATGGCTACACCTTC. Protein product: CASSEEGGLGYGYTF.